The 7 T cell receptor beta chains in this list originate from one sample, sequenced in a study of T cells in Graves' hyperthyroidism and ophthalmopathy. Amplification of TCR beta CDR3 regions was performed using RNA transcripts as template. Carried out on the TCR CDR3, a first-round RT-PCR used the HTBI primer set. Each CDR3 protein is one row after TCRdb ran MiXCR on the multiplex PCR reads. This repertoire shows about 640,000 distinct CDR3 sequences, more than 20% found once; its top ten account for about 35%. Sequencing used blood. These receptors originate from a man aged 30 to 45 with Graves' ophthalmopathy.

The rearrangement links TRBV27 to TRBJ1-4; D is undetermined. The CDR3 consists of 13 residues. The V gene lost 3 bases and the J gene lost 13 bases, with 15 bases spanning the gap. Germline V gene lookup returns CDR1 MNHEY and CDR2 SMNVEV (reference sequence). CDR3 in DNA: TGTGCCAGCAGTTTGAAGGGAGGGCCCGGACTGTTTTTT. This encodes CASSLKGGPGLFF.

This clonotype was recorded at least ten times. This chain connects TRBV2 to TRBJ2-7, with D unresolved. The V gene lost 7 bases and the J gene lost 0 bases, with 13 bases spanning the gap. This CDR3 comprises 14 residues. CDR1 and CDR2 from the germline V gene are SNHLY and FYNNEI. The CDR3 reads CASKLPPPSYEQYF. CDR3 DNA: TGTGCCAGCAAGCTCCCTCCCCCCTCCTACGAGCAGTACTTC.

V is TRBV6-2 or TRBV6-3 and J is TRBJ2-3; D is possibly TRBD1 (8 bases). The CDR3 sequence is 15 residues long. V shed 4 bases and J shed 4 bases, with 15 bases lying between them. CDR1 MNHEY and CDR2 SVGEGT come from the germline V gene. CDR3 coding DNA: TGTGCCAGCAGTTCACAGGGGGGGCGTGCAGATACGCAGTATTTT. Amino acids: CASSSQGGRADTQYF.

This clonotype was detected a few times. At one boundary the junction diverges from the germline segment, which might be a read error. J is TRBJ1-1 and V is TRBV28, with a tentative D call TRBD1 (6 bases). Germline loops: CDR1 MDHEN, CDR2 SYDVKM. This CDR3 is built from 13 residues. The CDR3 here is CANSFPRGTEAFF. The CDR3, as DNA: TGTGCCAACAGTTTCCCCAGGGGCACTGAAGCTTTCTTT.

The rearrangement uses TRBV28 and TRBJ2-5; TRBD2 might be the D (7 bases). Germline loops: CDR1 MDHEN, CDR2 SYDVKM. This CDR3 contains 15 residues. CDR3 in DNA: TGTGCTGTTAGGGAGGGGGGGGAGCACCAAGAGACCCAGTACTTC. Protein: CAVREGGEHQETQYF.

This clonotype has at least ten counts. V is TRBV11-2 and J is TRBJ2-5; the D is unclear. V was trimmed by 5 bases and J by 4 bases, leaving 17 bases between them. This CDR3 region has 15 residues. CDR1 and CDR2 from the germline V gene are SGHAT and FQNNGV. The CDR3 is CASSAWDLIGETQYF. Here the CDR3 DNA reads TGTGCCAGCAGCGCCTGGGATCTAATCGGAGAGACCCAGTACTTC.

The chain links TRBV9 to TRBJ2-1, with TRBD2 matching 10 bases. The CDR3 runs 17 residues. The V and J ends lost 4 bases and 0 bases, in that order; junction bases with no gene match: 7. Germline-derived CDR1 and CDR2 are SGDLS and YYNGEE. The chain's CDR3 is CASSSTSGSGSYNEQFF. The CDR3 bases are TGTGCCAGCAGCTCGACTAGCGGGTCTGGCTCCTACAATGAGCAGTTCTTC.